These T cell receptor beta chains were read from a single sample in a study of cytomegalovirus exposure and HLA in healthy donors. Repertoires were generated with immunoSEQ multiplex PCR, while TCRdb's copy carries only in-frame clones and drops some. The table lists over 150,000 clones, around 75% of them singletons. The sequenced sample consisted of PBMCs. These receptors all stem from a woman aged 45-59 years in good health and CMV-seropositive. The CDR3 runs from the conserved cysteine through the conserved F or W. D genes are given only for firm matches.

length	V	J	D	CDR3
16	TRBV6-6	TRBJ2-2	NA	CATGGQGGSGTGELFF
16	TRBV5-1	TRBJ2-7	TRBD2	CASSLASSGATYEQYF
18	TRBV5-1	TRBJ2-5	TRBD2	CASSIPGLAGGPRETQYF
13	TRBV5-1	TRBJ2-5	NA	CASSLRVRETQYF
14	TRBV28	TRBJ1-1	TRBD1	CASSLPQQGDEAFF
15	TRBV7-9	TRBJ2-7	TRBD1	CASSAGTGRSYEQYF
15	TRBV6-5	TRBJ1-2	NA	CASSYSRGGYYGYTF
12	TRBV2	TRBJ1-6	NA	CATAGVGSPLHF
14	TRBV14	TRBJ1-2	TRBD1	CASSQVRGLSGYTF
15	TRBV10-1	TRBJ1-6	TRBD1	CASSERTGKNSPLHF
15	TRBV5-1	TRBJ2-7	TRBD1	CASQPGQGGAYEQYF
12	TRBV10-3	TRBJ2-7	NA	CATQDSSYEQYF
15	TRBV6-8	TRBJ1-3	NA	CASSRRRGTGNTIYF
13	TRBV6-5	TRBJ1-2	NA	CASGGRPYYGYTF
15	TRBV11-1	TRBJ1-4	TRBD1	CASSLRTGHNEKLFF
15	TRBV5-1	TRBJ2-3	TRBD2	CATQLTGGPLDTQYF
15	TRBV5-4	TRBJ2-1	TRBD1	CASSAGGTGNNEQFF